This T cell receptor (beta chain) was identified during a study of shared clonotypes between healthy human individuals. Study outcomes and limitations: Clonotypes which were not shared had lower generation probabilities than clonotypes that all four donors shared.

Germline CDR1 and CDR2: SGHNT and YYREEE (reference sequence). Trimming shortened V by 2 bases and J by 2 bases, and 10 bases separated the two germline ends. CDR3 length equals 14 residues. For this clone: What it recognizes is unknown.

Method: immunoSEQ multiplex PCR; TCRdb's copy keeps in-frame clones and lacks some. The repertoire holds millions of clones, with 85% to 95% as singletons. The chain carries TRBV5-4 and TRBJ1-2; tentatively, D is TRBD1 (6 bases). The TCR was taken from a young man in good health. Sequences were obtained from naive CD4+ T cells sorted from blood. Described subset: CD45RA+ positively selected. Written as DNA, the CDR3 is TGTGCCAGCAGCTTACCGGGACAAAACTATGGCTACACCTTC. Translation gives CASSLPGQNYGYTF. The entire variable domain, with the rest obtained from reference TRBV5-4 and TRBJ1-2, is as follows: ETGVTQSPTHLIKTRGQQVTLRCSSQSGHNTVSWYQQALGQGPQFIFQYYREEENGRGNFPPRFSGLQFPNYSSELNVNALELDDSALYLCASSLPGQNYGYTFGSGTRLTVV.